The present T cell receptor (beta chain) was sequenced within a study of blood T cell repertoires in COVID-19 (dated by TCRdb to about 2020). In terms of the full investigation: Samples from collaborators originated in the United States, Italy and Spain and spanned both the acute and convalescent phases of COVID-19. The material from the prospective study consisted of cDNA or gDNA derived from T cells, B-cell-depleted T cells, or PBMCs. Deeply sampled blood TCRbeta repertoires from subjects exposed to, actively infected with, or recovered from COVID-19 were included in the dataset. The repertoires were released in a freely available public database intended as a resource for research on the immune response to SARS-CoV-2. The samples were drawn from the first 160 participants of the ongoing ImmuneRACE study and from about 1,200 subjects provided by 6 global collaborators. A de-identified subject ID, COVID-19 status, age in years and sex were almost always included in the sample metadata. Where available, HLA class I and class II types were taken from metadata supplied by the sample provider and were not determined by assay-based typing. What the research found in general, with its limitations: The amount of clinical and demographic metadata varied by source and participant and was provided uncurated.

Collaborating institutions collected whole blood in K2EDTA tubes following their own protocols. Collaborator samples were shipped for TCRbeta analysis as frozen whole blood, isolated PBMCs, or DNA extracted from either sample type. TCRbeta CDR3 regions were amplified from genomic DNA using the immunoSEQ Assay, a bias-controlled multiplex PCR. As for the authors' bioinformatics: Nucleated cell counts per sample were estimated from amplification of reference gene primers within the assay. Sequence reads were collapsed and filtered to measure the absolute abundance of every unique TCRbeta CDR3 rearrangement. Productive Simpson clonality was computed per sample as the square root of Simpson's diversity index over productive rearrangements. Here the immuneACCESS table is served through TCRdb, limited to in-frame sequences with V and J called. Missing clones are a known gap in these copies; in checked studies unresolved V genes cover under half, and the rest lacks a known reason. The DNA was the basis for D and trimming; V, J and clone size are from that table. The sample table lists fewer than 300,000 clones, 87% of them with a count of one. The ten largest clones take up approximately 2.3% of the sample.

From a lookup of the germline V gene, CDR1 and CDR2 are MDHEN and SYDVKM. V is reduced by 7 bases and J by 2 bases, leaving a spacing of 7 bases between them. Its CDR3 holds 12 amino acids, cysteine through phenylalanine. The CDR3 DNA has 36 bases and is translated from base 1. On this clone itself: The specificity of this receptor is unknown. No base-level quality is on record; no much larger clone is a single base apart.

The TCR originated in a woman aged 50 to 65 with acute or convalescent COVID-19. The chain is encoded by TRBV28 joined to TRBJ2-3, with the D gene uncertain. Sequenced input: peripheral blood. CDR3 protein: CASKVATDTQYF. The bases read TGTGCCAGCAAGGTAGCCACAGATACGCAGTATTTT.